This TCR beta chain was recorded in a study of metastatic and nonmetastatic thyroid tumors. Turning to the study itself: Both malignant and benign thyroid patients supplied peripheral blood and tumor or nodule tissue samples, across which the repertoires of these patients were then compared. The study, taken as a whole, reports: Compared with benign nodules, malignant thyroid tumors were reported to have significantly higher TCR beta diversity in both blood and tumor.

V was clipped by 4 bases and J by 3 bases; unmatched bases: 5. Looked up from germline, CDR1 is MNHNS and CDR2 is SASEGT. The length of the CDR3 is 14 residues. At least ten counts were recorded for this clone. Its antigen remains unidentified. All patients reached thyroid surgery having received no treatment beforehand. Original processing notes: To classify distant metastasis in papillary thyroid cancer, a model was built from CDR3 differences across clinicopathological groups. TCRdb re-called clones via MiXCR from the PCR reads. TCRdb's processing, not the authors', yielded these V and J calls. The top ten clones hold around two fifths of a sample with around 29,000 clones, 20% to 25% of them seen once.

V gene TRBV6-1 combines with J gene TRBJ2-7; 8 bases fit TRBD2. The receptor was isolated from a female donor with papillary thyroid cancer or a benign thyroid nodule (not recorded which). Some clones in this sample may be carry-over from other donors' samples. The sample consisted of blood. CDR3: CASSGPGLDYEQYF. The CDR3 DNA reads TGTGCCAGCAGTGGACCGGGACTAGACTACGAGCAGTACTTC.